A single sample is the source of the 13 T cell receptor beta chains below, sequenced in a study of tumor and adjacent non-tumor tissue in lung cancer. RNA was extracted from bulk tissue without any cell sorting. This non-tumor lung sample came from over 3 cm beyond the tumor edge. The library came from three nested PCR rounds adapted from ARM-PCR protocols. MiXCR was run by TCRdb on the multiplex PCR reads, yielding one entry per CDR3 protein. Among 80,000 to 100,000 distinct CDR3 sequences listed, 75% to 90% were seen once. The sequenced material came from distant non-tumor lung tissue. The receptors were sampled from a man aged 55 to 70 with small cell lung cancer.

In the case of this clonotype: One end of the junction varies from germline; a read error may be responsible. The chain links TRBV11-2 to TRBJ1-1; D unresolved. This CDR3 has 13 residues. The germline V gene encodes CDR1 SGHAT and CDR2 FQNNGV. In DNA form, the CDR3 reads TGTGCCAGCAGCTTAGAACGCCGAATCGAAGTTTTCTTT. It is translated as CASSLERRIEVFF. The full variable domain, completed using reference TRBV11-2 and TRBJ1-1, is EAGVAQSPRYKIIEKRQSVAFWCNPISGHATLYWYQQILGQGPKLLIQFQNNGVVDDSQLPKDRFSAERLKGVDSTLKIQPAKLEDSAVYLCASSLERRIEVFFGQGTRLTVV.

Only a few counts were recorded for this clonotype. This could be a read error, since a much larger clone is one nucleotide away. The gene calls are TRBV5-1 and TRBJ2-3, with D perhaps TRBD2 (6 bases). This CDR3 spans 14 amino acids. Germline lookup yields CDR1 SGHRS and CDR2 YFSETQ. The V end was cut by 4 bases, the J end by 2 bases, with 11 bases between. DNA of the CDR3: TGCGCCAGCAGCCCGGGAGTTAACACAGATACGCAGTATTTT. Its protein product is CASSPGVNTDTQYF. Filled out from reference TRBV5-1 and TRBJ2-3, the complete variable domain reads KAGVTQTPRYLIKTRGQQVTLSCSPISGHRSVSWYQQTPGQGLQFLFEYFSETQRNKGNFPGRFSGRQFSNSRSEMNVSTLELGDSALYLCASSPGVNTDTQYFGPGTRLTVL.

Regarding this clonotype: It may be a read error: a sequence one base away is much more abundant. This sequence joins TRBV20-1 and TRBJ1-4; D call uncertain. Germline loops: CDR1 DFQATT, CDR2 SNEGSKA (reference sequence). Trimming took 6 bases from V and 8 from J, leaving 19 bases between them. The CDR3 is made up of 14 amino acids. The CDR3, as DNA: TGCAGTGCCTACGGGCCCCTACTTAAAGAAAAACTGTTTTTT. It specifies CSAYGPLLKEKLFF.

The CDR3 nucleotides read TGTGCCAGCAGTTTAGATGGGTTAGCGGGAGTAGGCAATGAGCAGTTCTTC. Residues: CASSLDGLAGVGNEQFF. The chain carries TRBV12-3 or TRBV12-4 and TRBJ2-1; 9 bases are shared with TRBD2. The trim removed 1 base at V and 6 bases at J, leaving 10 bases unmatched. CDR3 size: 17 residues.

This clonotype appeared a single time. The J gene is TRBJ2-3, the V gene TRBV10-3; unclear D gene. This CDR3 region has 15 residues. CDR1 is ENHRY, CDR2 SYGVKD, per germline. The CDR3 bases are TGTGCTATAGACCGGCAGGAGTCTAGCACAGATACGCAGTATTTT. It is translated as CAIDRQESSTDTQYF.

The genes are TRBV5-1 and TRBJ2-3; 7 bases line up with TRBD1. CDR3 size: 15 residues. Trimming cost V 4 bases and J 7 bases; bases outside gene matches: 12. Germline CDR1 reads SGHRS; CDR2 reads YFSETQ. CDR3 sequence reads: CASSPVGQVINTQYF. Written as DNA, the CDR3 is TGCGCCAGCAGCCCGGTTGGACAGGTCATAAATACGCAGTATTTT.

With respect to this clonotype: The junction shows a germline mismatch at one end, possibly a read error. The chain joins TRBV20-1 to TRBJ1-1, with D possibly being TRBD1 (5 bases). The CDR3 contains 12 residues. Germline V gene sequence: CDR1 DFQATT, CDR2 SNEGSKA (reference sequence). The DNA of the CDR3 is TGCAGTGCCGGGGGGATGAACACTGAAGCTTTCTTC. Its protein product is CSAGGMNTEAFF.

The gene calls are TRBV6-6 and TRBJ2-7; maybe TRBD2 (5 bases). Germline CDR1 and CDR2: MNHNY and SVGAGI (reference sequence). CDR3 size: 16 residues. The CDR3 DNA follows: TGTGCCAGCAACGACGGAGGAACCCTCCCACTTTACGAGCAGTACGTA. Translation: CASNDGGTLPLYEQYV.

On this clonotype: One end of the junction fails to match germline, which may point to a read error. The rearrangement joins TRBV11-2 to TRBJ2-1; TRBD1 might be the D (5 bases). Germline V gene lookup returns CDR1 SGHAT and CDR2 FQNNGV. The CDR3 sequence is 14 residues long. CDR3 in DNA: TGTGCCGGCAGCTTAGCCACAGGATACGATGAGCAGTTCTTC. Protein: CAGSLATGYDEQFF.

As to this clonotype: At one boundary the junction diverges from the germline segment, which might be a read error. The V gene is TRBV5-6, the J gene TRBJ1-1; D is unclear. The CDR3 covers 16 residues. Germline CDR1 is SGHDT and CDR2 is YYEEEE. DNA of the CDR3: TGTGCCTGCAGCTTGGCCTCCGGGATAGCGAACATTGAAGCTTTCTTT. As protein: CACSLASGIANIEAFF.

The V call is TRBV11-2, the J call TRBJ2-6; D remains unclear. The CDR3 runs to 14 residues. V was cut by 6 bases and J by 8 bases, with 14 bases left in between. CDR1 and CDR2 from the germline V gene are SGHAT and FQNNGV. In DNA, the CDR3 is TGTGCCAGCAGTAAGGGAACCGGGCCCAACGTCCTGACTTTC. This translates into CASSKGTGPNVLTF.

This clonotype has only a few counts. The rearrangement uses TRBV20-1 and TRBJ2-5, with D possibly TRBD2 on 6 matching bases. Trimming cost V 5 bases and J 1 base, with 14 bases left between them. The CDR3 has 14 amino acids. Germline V gene sequence: CDR1 DFQATT, CDR2 SNEGSKA (reference sequence). This CDR3 is CSAPAGTGQETQYF. CDR3 bases: TGCAGTGCTCCGGCGGGGACTGGCCAAGAGACCCAGTACTTC.

The chain links TRBV20-1 to TRBJ2-5, with a tentative D call TRBD2 (6 bases). The V gene lost 7 bases and the J gene lost 4 bases, with 16 bases spanning the gap. The CDR3 contains 13 residues. Germline V gene lookup returns CDR1 DFQATT and CDR2 SNEGSKA (reference sequence). CDR3 nucleotide sequence: TGCAGTGGGCGCGGGGAGACTACAGAGACCCAGTACTTC. It encodes CSGRGETTETQYF.